The 32 T cell receptor beta chains given below trace back to one sample, sequenced in a study of T-cell reconstitution after alpha-beta-depleted transplantation in children. This sample's TCRbeta library carried unique molecular identifier barcodes. MiXCR, run by TCRdb on the PCR reads, gives a single entry per CDR3 protein. The table includes roughly 790,000 distinct CDR3 sequences, 15% to 20% detected once. The sample in question was PBMCs, mostly from graft donor cells, obtained 360 days after TCRalphabeta/CD19-depleted stem cell transplant. All receptors derive from a male patient between 5 and 17 years old who had a stem cell transplant for acute lymphoblastic leukemia, so the T cells may come from the graft donor.

This clonotype was observed a few times. The V gene is TRBV4-1, the J gene TRBJ1-2, with D possibly TRBD1 on 5 matching bases. Trimming stripped 5 bases from V and 5 bases from J, with 18 bases between. The CDR3 is 15 residues long. The V gene's germline CDR1 is MGHRA and CDR2 YSYEKL. CDR3 sequence reads: CASSYPGRIKYGYTF. In DNA, the CDR3 is TGCGCCAGCAGCTACCCGGGACGGATAAAATATGGCTACACCTTC.

This clonotype was recorded a few times. This chain joins TRBV7-8 and TRBJ2-1, with D hard to call. V was cut by 3 bases and J by 13 bases, with 1 base left in between. Germline V lookup: CDR1 SGHVS, CDR2 FQNEAQ. The CDR3 runs 8 residues. The CDR3 bases are TGTGCCAGCAGCTTCCAGTTCTTC. It translates to CASSFQFF.

In this sample, this clonotype turned up many times. The chain's CDR3 is CASTPRPGPRGELFF. CDR3 DNA sequence: TGTGCCAGCACCCCTCGCCCCGGGCCGAGAGGGGAGCTGTTTTTT. The chain couples TRBV5-5 to TRBJ2-2; D remains ambiguous. The CDR3 contains 15 residues. Per germline, CDR1 SGHKS and CDR2 YYEKEE (reference sequence). The ends were cut back, 6 bases at V and 8 bases at J, with 20 bases in the middle. The complete variable domain, with remaining parts taken from reference TRBV5-5 and TRBJ2-2, reads DAGVTQSPTHLIKTRGQQVTLRCSPISGHKSVSWYQQVLGQGPQFIFQYYEKEERGRGNFPDRFSARQFPNYSSELNVNALLLGDSALYLCASTPRPGPRGELFFGEGSRLTVL.

The count of this clonotype is one. This sequence joins TRBV7-9 and TRBJ2-7; 7 nucleotides match TRBD1. The CDR3 extends over 15 amino acids. V lost 4 bases and J lost 2; bases outside the gene matches: 8. CDR1 and CDR2 (germline): SEHNR, FQNEAQ (reference sequence). In DNA, the CDR3 is TGTGCCAGCAGCTCCCGTTTAGGACAGGCCTACGAGCAGTACTTC. Its translation: CASSSRLGQAYEQYF.

This clonotype was seen ten or more times. The chain joins TRBV24-1 to TRBJ2-7; TRBD2 matches at 11 bases. There are 20 residues in the CDR3. Germline V lookup: CDR1 KGHDR, CDR2 SFDVKD. Trimming took 2 bases from V and 2 from J; bases not matched to a gene: 16. Here the CDR3 DNA reads TGTGCCACCAGTGATTCAAGCTACTATTTGGGACTAGCGGCTACCTACGAGCAGTACTTC. It codes for CATSDSSYYLGLAATYEQYF.

The J gene is TRBJ1-1, the V gene TRBV18; D gene uncertain. The CDR3 length is 14 residues. The V and J ends lost 3 bases and 4 bases respectively, with 12 bases between them. Germline assignment: CDR1 KGHSH and CDR2 LQKENI. The CDR3 region has the DNA TGTGCCAGCTCACCCGTCACATCGGGCACTGAAGCTTTCTTT. Protein product: CASSPVTSGTEAFF.

This clonotype was seen a handful of times. The chain carries TRBV20-1 and TRBJ2-1; TRBD2 agrees at 11 bases. The CDR3 sequence is 16 residues long. The germline CDR1 and CDR2 sequences are DFQATT and SNEGSKA (reference sequence). J gave up 10 bases and V 4 bases, and 15 bases lay outside the gene matches. The CDR3 is CSAIRLWTSGSREQFF. The CDR3 DNA is TGCAGTGCTATAAGACTTTGGACTAGCGGGTCTCGAGAGCAGTTCTTC.

V usage is TRBV11-2 and J usage is TRBJ2-7; 8 nucleotides match TRBD2. The CDR3 extends over 15 amino acids. The germline CDR1 and CDR2 sequences are SGHAT and FQNNGV. The J segment lost 4 bases and the V segment lost 4 bases, leaving 9 bases of the junction unmatched. CDR3 residues: CASSSAGTRAYEQYF. The CDR3 region has the DNA TGTGCCAGCAGCTCGGCCGGGACTAGGGCTTACGAGCAGTACTTC.

The chain couples TRBV20-1 to TRBJ2-7; 10 bases match TRBD1. J gave up 7 bases and V 5 bases, and 14 bases lay outside the gene matches. Germline V gives CDR1 DFQATT, CDR2 SNEGSKA (reference sequence). The CDR3 is 15 amino acids. As DNA, the CDR3 is TGCAGTGCTCAGGAGTGGGGGACAGGGGTTCGAGAGCAGTACTTC. Residues: CSAQEWGTGVREQYF.

The rearrangement uses TRBV20-1 and TRBJ1-6; a possible D gene is TRBD1 (5 bases). Germline CDR1 reads DFQATT; CDR2 reads SNEGSKA (reference sequence). The germline V and J ends were trimmed by 5 bases and 6 bases, with 11 bases remaining between them. This CDR3 comprises 13 residues. CDR3 nucleotide sequence: TGCAGTGCTCCAGGGAGGAGTAATTCACCCCTCCACTTT. Amino acid sequence: CSAPGRSNSPLHF.

This clonotype occurred a few times. The rearrangement links TRBV2 to TRBJ2-5; 10 bases align to TRBD2. The CDR3 is 15 residues long. V dropped 0 bases and J dropped 4; count of bases not matched to a gene: 2. Looked up from germline, CDR1 is SNHLY and CDR2 is FYNNEI. The CDR3 DNA sequence: TGTGCCAGCAGTGAAGCGCTAGCGGGAGCAGAGACCCAGTACTTC. Translation: CASSEALAGAETQYF.

The V gene is TRBV6-2 or TRBV6-3, the J gene TRBJ2-3; possible D gene TRBD2, 6 bases. The V gene's germline CDR1 is MNHEY and CDR2 SVGEGT. The CDR3 runs to 16 residues. V shed 4 bases and J shed 5 bases, with 19 bases lying between them. The CDR3 DNA reads TGTGCCAGCAGTTTTCGGAGGGGTGGTTACGAAGATACGCAGTATTTT. Protein: CASSFRRGGYEDTQYF.

The V and J genes are TRBV7-9 and TRBJ2-7; TRBD1 matches at 8 bases. This CDR3 comprises 16 residues. V dropped 1 base and J dropped 4; count of bases not matched to a gene: 9. Germline V gene data show CDR1 as SEHNR and CDR2 as FQNEAQ (reference sequence). The CDR3 is CASSLDWSQGAYEQYF. The CDR3 region has the DNA TGTGCCAGCAGCTTAGATTGGTCGCAGGGGGCTTACGAGCAGTACTTC.

This chain links TRBV20-1 with TRBJ2-3, with a possible D match to TRBD1 (5 bases). The CDR3 runs to 15 residues. Germline CDR1 is DFQATT and CDR2 is SNEGSKA (reference sequence). V was clipped by 6 bases and J by 0 bases, with 16 bases between them. The CDR3 sequence is CSAQVDSRSTDTQYF. The CDR3 nucleotides are TGCAGTGCCCAAGTAGACAGCCGGAGCACAGATACGCAGTATTTT.

This clonotype is a singleton in its sample. A read error may account for a junction end that differs from germline. The J gene is TRBJ2-2, the V gene TRBV29-1; D is perhaps TRBD1 (5 bases). This CDR3 has 14 amino acids. The V gene's germline CDR1 is SQVTM and CDR2 ANQGSEA. The CDR3, as DNA: TGCAGCGGGGTAATGGACACTAACACCGGGCAGCTGTTTTTT. This sequence encodes CSGVMDTNTGQLFF.

This clonotype was observed a handful of times. This chain links TRBV4-1 with TRBJ1-1, with TRBD1 matching over 8 bases. J lost 4 bases, V lost 3 bases, and 7 bases had no gene match. CDR1 is MGHRA and CDR2 is YSYEKL in the germline V gene. This CDR3 has 15 amino acids. The CDR3 spells CASSHSGGPVTEAFF. The CDR3 DNA reads TGCGCCAGCAGCCACTCAGGGGGCCCGGTCACTGAAGCTTTCTTT.

This clonotype was recorded a few times. The chain combines TRBV27 with TRBJ2-3; 10 nucleotides align to TRBD2. The junction had 10 bases not matched to a gene; V was cut back by 2 bases and J by 8 bases. This CDR3 has 16 amino acids. Germline lookup yields CDR1 MNHEY and CDR2 SMNVEV (reference sequence). CDR3 in DNA: TGTGCCAGCAGTTTACTGGTAGCGGGAGGCCCTAGTACGCAGTATTTT. It translates to CASSLLVAGGPSTQYF.

The J gene is TRBJ2-1, the V gene TRBV12-3 or TRBV12-4; D possibly corresponds to TRBD1 (6 bases). V lost 3 bases and J lost 14, with 11 bases in between. This CDR3 contains 11 residues. In DNA form, the CDR3 reads TGTGCCAGCAGTTTGAACAGGGTGGAGTTCTTC. It specifies CASSLNRVEFF.

In this sample, this clonotype turned up a few times. The rearrangement uses TRBV7-6 and TRBJ2-2; D might be TRBD2 (5 bases). Germline CDR1 and CDR2: SGHVS and FNYEAQ. The CDR3 has 15 amino acids. V was clipped by 5 bases and J by 1 base, with 11 bases between them. DNA for the CDR3: TGTGCCAGCAGCCCCCGGGGAGTGAACACCGGGGAGCTGTTTTTT. It specifies CASSPRGVNTGELFF.

The V call is TRBV7-2, the J call TRBJ2-1, with TRBD1 identical over 8 bases. The J segment lost 0 bases and the V segment lost 5 bases, leaving 6 bases of the junction unmatched. The CDR3 is 16 amino acids. Germline assignment: CDR1 SGHTA and CDR2 FQGNSA. This chain's CDR3 is CASSTSGGFSYNEQFF. The CDR3, as DNA: TGTGCCAGCAGCACCTCAGGGGGCTTCTCCTACAATGAGCAGTTCTTC.

This clonotype was counted between two and nine times. The chain combines TRBV23-1 with TRBJ2-1, with D possibly being TRBD1 or TRBD2 (7 bases each). TRBV23-1 is reported as an ORF; its role is uncertain. Trimming removed 0 bases at V and 5 bases at J, with 20 bases between. The CDR3 has 18 amino acids. CDR3 amino acids: CASSQSGRGRVFHNEQFF. The CDR3 DNA sequence: TGCGCCAGCAGTCAATCGGGCAGGGGGAGGGTCTTTCACAATGAGCAGTTCTTC.

This chain joins TRBV20-1 and TRBJ2-3; 10 positions match TRBD2. From germline, CDR1 is DFQATT and CDR2 SNEGSKA (reference sequence). The CDR3 loop spans 22 amino acids. The junction had 29 bases not matched to a gene; V was cut back by 6 bases and J by 2 bases. In nucleotides, the CDR3 is TGCAGTGCCCATAACTACTTACCTTACAGGGTTAAGGGACTAGCGCTCACAGATACGCAGTATTTT. This codes for CSAHNYLPYRVKGLALTDTQYF.

This clonotype was counted ten times or more. The chain employs TRBV7-6 and TRBJ2-3; D ambiguous. V was pared by 3 bases and J by 0 bases, with 7 bases between. CDR1 is SGHVS, CDR2 FNYEAQ, per germline. This CDR3 has 14 amino acids. The CDR3 DNA follows: TGTGCCAGCAGCTTGGCGGAGAGCACAGATACGCAGTATTTT. The encoded protein is CASSLAESTDTQYF.

The rearrangement uses TRBV15 and TRBJ2-7; 9 bases are a match to TRBD1. The CDR3 spans 16 residues. Germline V lookup: CDR1 LNHNV, CDR2 YYDKDF (reference sequence). After removal of 0 bases from V and 7 bases from J, the junction contained 10 bases not matched to a gene. CDR3 sequence reads: CATSRDGNRGRFEQYF. The CDR3 region has the DNA TGTGCCACCAGCAGAGATGGGAACAGGGGGCGGTTTGAGCAGTACTTC.

This clonotype was seen only a few times. J is TRBJ1-4 and V is TRBV7-3, with D uncertain. The germline V and J ends were trimmed by 5 bases and 8 bases, with 9 bases remaining between them. The CDR3 contains 12 residues. Germline-derived CDR1 and CDR2 are SGHTA and FQGTGA. In DNA form, the CDR3 reads TGTGCCAGCAGCCGTCCCGGGGAAAAACTGTTTTTT. As protein: CASSRPGEKLFF.

The chain employs TRBV6-2 or TRBV6-3 and TRBJ2-5, with D unresolved. Germline V gene data show CDR1 as MNHEY and CDR2 as SVGEGT. Deletions cut 4 bases from V and 7 bases from J, with 13 bases between. This CDR3 comprises 13 residues. CDR3 DNA: TGTGCCAGCAGTTCCCGGGCCGCAGGGACCCAGTACTTC. This encodes CASSSRAAGTQYF.

This chain connects TRBV5-1 to TRBJ2-3, with 11 bases fitting TRBD2. Germline CDR1 and CDR2: SGHRS and YFSETQ. This CDR3 region has 18 residues. Trimming took 1 base from V and 5 from J; bases not matched to a gene: 12. CDR3 amino acids: CASSLSIAGGPPVDTQYF. Here the CDR3 DNA reads TGCGCCAGCAGCTTGTCCATAGCGGGAGGGCCGCCGGTAGATACGCAGTATTTT. Combining the CDR3 with reference TRBV5-1 and TRBJ2-3 gives the whole variable domain KAGVTQTPRYLIKTRGQQVTLSCSPISGHRSVSWYQQTPGQGLQFLFEYFSETQRNKGNFPGRFSGRQFSNSRSEMNVSTLELGDSALYLCASSLSIAGGPPVDTQYFGPGTRLTVL.

The table lists this clonotype with a few counts. The J gene is TRBJ2-2, the V gene TRBV11-2, with 10 bases fitting TRBD2. From germline, CDR1 is SGHAT and CDR2 FQNNGV. V was pared by 3 bases and J by 6 bases, with 7 bases of the junction left unmatched. This CDR3 has 16 amino acids. In DNA, the CDR3 is TGTGCCAGCAGCTTCCCGGCTAGCGGGAGCCCCGGGGAGCTGTTTTTT. Protein: CASSFPASGSPGELFF.

The chain joins TRBV5-1 to TRBJ2-7; 7 bases agree with TRBD1. Germline V gives CDR1 SGHRS, CDR2 YFSETQ. CDR3 length equals 14 residues. Trimming cost V 4 bases and J 3 bases; bases outside gene matches: 7. The CDR3 DNA reads as TGCGCCAGCAGCGTGCCGGGACAGTACTACGAGCAGTACTTC. The encoded protein is CASSVPGQYYEQYF.

This clonotype was picked up many times. This sequence joins TRBV5-1 and TRBJ2-3; weak D call: TRBD2 (6 bases). The length of the CDR3 is 15 residues. Germline V lookup: CDR1 SGHRS, CDR2 YFSETQ. Trimming removed 3 bases at V and 3 bases at J, with 14 bases between. CDR3 in DNA: TGCGCCAGCAGCTGGTTAGCGGTGGGGACAGATACGCAGTATTTT. This sequence encodes CASSWLAVGTDTQYF.

Comments on this clonotype: One end of the junction does not line up with germline, which may come from a read error. The rearrangement links TRBV5-3 to TRBJ2-7, with unresolved D. TRBV5-3 is recorded as an ORF, its role being uncertain. The CDR3 extends over 16 amino acids. The CDR3 is CASSLDSITGVGEQYF. The CDR3 nucleotides read TGTGCCAGCAGCTTGGATTCGATCACCGGAGTCGGCGAGCAGTACTTC.

The genes are TRBV7-9 and TRBJ2-1; the match to TRBD2 covers 10 bases. In germline, CDR1 is SEHNR, CDR2 FQNEAQ (reference sequence). There are 16 residues in the CDR3. V was clipped by 5 bases and J by 9 bases; unmatched bases: 13. CDR3 nucleotides: TGTGCCAGCAGCCCCTTACTAGCGGGAAGGCTCGGTGAGCAGTTCTTC. It yields the protein CASSPLLAGRLGEQFF.